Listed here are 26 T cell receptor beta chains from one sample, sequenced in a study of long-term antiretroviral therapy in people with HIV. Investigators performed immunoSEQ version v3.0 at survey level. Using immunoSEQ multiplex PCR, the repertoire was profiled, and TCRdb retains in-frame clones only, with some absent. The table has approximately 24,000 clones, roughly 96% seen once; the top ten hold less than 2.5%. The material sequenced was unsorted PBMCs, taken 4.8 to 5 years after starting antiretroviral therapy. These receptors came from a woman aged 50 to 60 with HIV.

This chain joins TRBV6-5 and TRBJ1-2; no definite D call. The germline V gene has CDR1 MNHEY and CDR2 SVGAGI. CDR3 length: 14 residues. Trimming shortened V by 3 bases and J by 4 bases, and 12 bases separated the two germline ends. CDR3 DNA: TGTGCCAGCAGTTATCGGGCATTGAGCTATGGCTACACCTTC. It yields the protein CASSYRALSYGYTF.

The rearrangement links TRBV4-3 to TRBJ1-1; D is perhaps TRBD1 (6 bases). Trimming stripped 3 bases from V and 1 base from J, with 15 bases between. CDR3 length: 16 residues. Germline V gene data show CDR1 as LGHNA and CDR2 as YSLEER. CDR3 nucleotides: TGCGCCAGCAGCCAGGGGGACATTGACGAGAACACTGAAGCTTTCTTT. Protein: CASSQGDIDENTEAFF.

The CDR3 DNA is TGCGCCAGCAGCCAAGGTACCGGGACTAGCGCCACAGATACGCAGTATTTT. Encoded protein: CASSQGTGTSATDTQYF. This sequence joins TRBV4-1 and TRBJ2-3, with TRBD2 matching over 10 bases. The CDR3 length is 17 residues. Losses at the gene ends were 1 base for V and 2 bases for J; bases not matched to a gene: 6. Germline loops: CDR1 MGHRA, CDR2 YSYEKL.

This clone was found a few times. The CDR3 DNA reads TGTGCCAGCAGTCCACAGGGGGGCGATGAGCAGTTCTTC. It encodes CASSPQGGDEQFF. This chain connects TRBV27 to TRBJ2-1; 8 bases map to TRBD1. V was clipped by 5 bases and J by 8 bases; unmatched bases: 5. The CDR3 consists of 13 residues. CDR1 and CDR2 (germline): MNHEY, SMNVEV (reference sequence).

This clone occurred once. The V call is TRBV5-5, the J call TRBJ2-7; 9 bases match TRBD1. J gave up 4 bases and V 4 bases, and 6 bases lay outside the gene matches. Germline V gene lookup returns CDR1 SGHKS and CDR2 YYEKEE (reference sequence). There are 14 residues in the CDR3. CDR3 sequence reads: CASSTGQGRYEQYF. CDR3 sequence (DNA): TGTGCCAGCAGCACGGGACAGGGTAGGTACGAGCAGTACTTC.

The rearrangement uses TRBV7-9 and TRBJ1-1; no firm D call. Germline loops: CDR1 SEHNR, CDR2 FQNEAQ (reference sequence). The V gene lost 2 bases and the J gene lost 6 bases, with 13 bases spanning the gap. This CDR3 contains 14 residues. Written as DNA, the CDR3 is TGTGCCAGCAGCTTATCGGCCGCGGCGGCTGAAGCTTTCTTT. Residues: CASSLSAAAAEAFF.

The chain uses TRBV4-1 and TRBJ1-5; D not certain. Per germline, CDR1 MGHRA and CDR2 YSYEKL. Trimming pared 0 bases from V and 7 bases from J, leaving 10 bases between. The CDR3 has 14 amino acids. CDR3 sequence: CASSQEPGSQPQHF. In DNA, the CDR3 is TGCGCCAGCAGCCAAGAGCCAGGATCACAGCCCCAGCATTTT.

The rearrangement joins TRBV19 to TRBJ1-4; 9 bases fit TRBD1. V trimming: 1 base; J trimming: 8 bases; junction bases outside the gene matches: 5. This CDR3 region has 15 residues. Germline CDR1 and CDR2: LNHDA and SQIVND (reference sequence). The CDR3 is CASSIGGTGTEKLFF. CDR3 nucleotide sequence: TGTGCCAGTAGTATAGGTGGGACAGGGACCGAAAAACTGTTTTTT.

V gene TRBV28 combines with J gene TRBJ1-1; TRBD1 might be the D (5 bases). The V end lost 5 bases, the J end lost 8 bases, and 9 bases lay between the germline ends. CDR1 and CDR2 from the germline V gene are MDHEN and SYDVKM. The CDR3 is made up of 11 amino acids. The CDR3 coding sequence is TGTGCCAGCAGTGACTGGACAGAAGCTTTCTTT. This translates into CASSDWTEAFF.

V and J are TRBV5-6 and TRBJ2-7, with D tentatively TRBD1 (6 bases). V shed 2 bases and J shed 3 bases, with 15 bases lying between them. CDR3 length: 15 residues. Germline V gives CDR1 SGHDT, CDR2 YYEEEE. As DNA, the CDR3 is TGTGCCAGCAGCTTCCCGAGGCAGGGGAGCTACGAGCAGTACTTC. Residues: CASSFPRQGSYEQYF. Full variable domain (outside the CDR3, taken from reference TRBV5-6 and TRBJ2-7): DAGVTQSPTHLIKTRGQQVTLRCSPKSGHDTVSWYQQALGQGPQFIFQYYEEEERQRGNFPDRFSGHQFPNYSSELNVNALLLGDSALYLCASSFPRQGSYEQYFGPGTRLTVT.

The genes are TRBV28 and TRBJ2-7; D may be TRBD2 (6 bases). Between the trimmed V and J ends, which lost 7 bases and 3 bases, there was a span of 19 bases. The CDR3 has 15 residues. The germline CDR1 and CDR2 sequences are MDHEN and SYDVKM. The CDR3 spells CASTPPGVRHYEQYF. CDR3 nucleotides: TGTGCCAGCACCCCGCCGGGGGTCAGGCACTACGAGCAGTACTTC. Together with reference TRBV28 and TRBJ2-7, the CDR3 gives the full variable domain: DVKVTQSSRYLVKRTGEKVFLECVQDMDHENMFWYRQDPGLGLRLIYFSYDVKMKEKGDIPEGYSVSREKKERFSLILESASTNQTSMYLCASTPPGVRHYEQYFGPGTRLTVT.

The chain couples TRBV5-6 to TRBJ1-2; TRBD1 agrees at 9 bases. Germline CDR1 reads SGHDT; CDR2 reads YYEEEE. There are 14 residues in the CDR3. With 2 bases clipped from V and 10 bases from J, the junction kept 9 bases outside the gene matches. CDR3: CASSFTGTGNLYTF. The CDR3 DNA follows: TGTGCCAGCAGCTTTACCGGGACAGGGAATCTCTACACCTTC. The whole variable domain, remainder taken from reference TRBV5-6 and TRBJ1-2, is DAGVTQSPTHLIKTRGQQVTLRCSPKSGHDTVSWYQQALGQGPQFIFQYYEEEERQRGNFPDRFSGHQFPNYSSELNVNALLLGDSALYLCASSFTGTGNLYTFGSGTRLTVV.

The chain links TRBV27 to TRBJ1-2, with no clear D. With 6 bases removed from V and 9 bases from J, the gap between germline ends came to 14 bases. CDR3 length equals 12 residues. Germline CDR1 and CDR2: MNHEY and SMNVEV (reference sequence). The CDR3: CASRRLEGSYTF. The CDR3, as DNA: TGTGCCAGCAGGAGGTTGGAGGGCAGCTACACCTTC.

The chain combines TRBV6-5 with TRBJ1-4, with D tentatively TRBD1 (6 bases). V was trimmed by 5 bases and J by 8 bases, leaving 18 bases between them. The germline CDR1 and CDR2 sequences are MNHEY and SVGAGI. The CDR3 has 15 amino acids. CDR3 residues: CASSPYRAEGEKLFF. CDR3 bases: TGTGCCAGCAGTCCGTACAGGGCGGAAGGAGAAAAACTGTTTTTT.

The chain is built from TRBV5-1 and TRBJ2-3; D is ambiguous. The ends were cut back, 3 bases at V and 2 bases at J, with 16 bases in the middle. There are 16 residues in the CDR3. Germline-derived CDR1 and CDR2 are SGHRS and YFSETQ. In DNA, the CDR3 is TGCGCCAGCAGCTCGATGGGCTATTTCGACACAGATACGCAGTATTTT. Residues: CASSSMGYFDTDTQYF.

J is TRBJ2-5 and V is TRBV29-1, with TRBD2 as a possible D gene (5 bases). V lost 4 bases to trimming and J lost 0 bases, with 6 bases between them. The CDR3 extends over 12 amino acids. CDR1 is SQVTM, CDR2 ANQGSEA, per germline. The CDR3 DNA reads TGCAGCGTTGTCGGGGACCAAGAGACCCAGTACTTC. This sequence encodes CSVVGDQETQYF.

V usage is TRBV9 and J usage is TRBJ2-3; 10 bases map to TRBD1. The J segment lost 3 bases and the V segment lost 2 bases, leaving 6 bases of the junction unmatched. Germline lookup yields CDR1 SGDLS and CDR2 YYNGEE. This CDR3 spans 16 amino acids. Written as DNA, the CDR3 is TGTGCCAGCAGCGTGTCCGGGACAGGGGTGACAGATACGCAGTATTTT. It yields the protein CASSVSGTGVTDTQYF.

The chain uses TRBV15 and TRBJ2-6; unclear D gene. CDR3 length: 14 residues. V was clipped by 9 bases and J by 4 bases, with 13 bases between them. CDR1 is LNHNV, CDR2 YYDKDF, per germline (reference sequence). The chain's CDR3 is CATTQVPGANVLTF. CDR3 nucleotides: TGTGCCACAACCCAAGTACCAGGGGCCAACGTCCTGACTTTC.

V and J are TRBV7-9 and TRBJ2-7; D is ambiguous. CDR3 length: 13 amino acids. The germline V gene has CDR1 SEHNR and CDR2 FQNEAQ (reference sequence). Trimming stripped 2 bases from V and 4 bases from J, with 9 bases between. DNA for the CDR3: TGTGCCAGCAGCTTACAATTCGGTTACGAGCAGTACTTC. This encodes CASSLQFGYEQYF.

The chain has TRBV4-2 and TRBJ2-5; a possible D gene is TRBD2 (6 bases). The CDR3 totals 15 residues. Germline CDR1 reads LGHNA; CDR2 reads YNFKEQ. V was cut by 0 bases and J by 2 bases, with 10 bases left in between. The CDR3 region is CASSQELAEQETQYF. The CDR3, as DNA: TGTGCCAGCAGCCAAGAGTTAGCGGAGCAAGAGACCCAGTACTTC.

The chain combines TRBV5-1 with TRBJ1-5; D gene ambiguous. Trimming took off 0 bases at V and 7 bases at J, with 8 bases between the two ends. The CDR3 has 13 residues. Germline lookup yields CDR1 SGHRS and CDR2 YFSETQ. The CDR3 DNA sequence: TGCGCCAGCAGCTTGGAAGGTGCCCAGCCCCAGCATTTT. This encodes CASSLEGAQPQHF.

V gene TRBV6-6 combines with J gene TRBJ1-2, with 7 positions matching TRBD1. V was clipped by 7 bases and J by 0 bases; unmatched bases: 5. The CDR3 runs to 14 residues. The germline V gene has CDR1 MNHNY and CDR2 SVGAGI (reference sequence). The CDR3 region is CASTVGTANYGYTF. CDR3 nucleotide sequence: TGTGCCAGCACCGTAGGGACAGCTAACTATGGCTACACCTTC.

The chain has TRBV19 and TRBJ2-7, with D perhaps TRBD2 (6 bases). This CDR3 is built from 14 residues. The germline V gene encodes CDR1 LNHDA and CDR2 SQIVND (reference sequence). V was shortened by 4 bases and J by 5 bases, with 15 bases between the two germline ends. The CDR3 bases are TGTGCCAGTAGTACAAGCGGAGGGTTAGACGAGCAGTACTTC. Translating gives CASSTSGGLDEQYF.

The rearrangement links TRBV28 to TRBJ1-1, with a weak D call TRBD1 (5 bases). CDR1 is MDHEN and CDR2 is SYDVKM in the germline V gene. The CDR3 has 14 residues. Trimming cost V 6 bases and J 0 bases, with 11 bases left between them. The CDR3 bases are TGTGCCAGCAGCCGAGGGGATCTGAACACTGAAGCTTTCTTT. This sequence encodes CASSRGDLNTEAFF.

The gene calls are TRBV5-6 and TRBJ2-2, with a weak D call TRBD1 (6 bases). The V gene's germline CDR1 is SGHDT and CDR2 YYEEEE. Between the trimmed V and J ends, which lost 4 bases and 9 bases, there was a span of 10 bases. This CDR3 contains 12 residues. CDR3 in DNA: TGTGCCAGCAGCGCAGGGGCCCGGGAGCTGTTTTTT. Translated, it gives CASSAGARELFF.

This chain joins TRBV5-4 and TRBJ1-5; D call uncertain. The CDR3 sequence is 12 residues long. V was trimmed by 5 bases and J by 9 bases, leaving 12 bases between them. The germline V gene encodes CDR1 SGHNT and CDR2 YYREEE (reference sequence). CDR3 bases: TGTGCCAGCAGTCAGGATTCTGGGCCCCAGCATTTT. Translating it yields CASSQDSGPQHF.